Each of the 3 T cell receptor beta chains below was sequenced from the same sample in a study of T cell changes during pregnancy in multiple sclerosis. TCRdb's table, derived via immunoSEQ multiplex PCR, lists solely in-frame clones and lacks some. The table has around 100,000 clones, 80% to 95% seen once; the top ten hold about 1.6%. Sample: peripheral blood, taken in the third trimester of pregnancy. Source of these receptors: a female donor with multiple sclerosis, enrolled in a pregnancy study.

The chain employs TRBV10-3 and TRBJ1-5, with unresolved D. The germline V gene encodes CDR1 ENHRY and CDR2 SYGVKD. Trimming stripped 8 bases from V and 2 bases from J, with 10 bases between. The CDR3 sequence is 13 residues long. The CDR3 spells CAIRSEGNQPQHF. The CDR3 bases are TGTGCCATCCGGTCGGAGGGCAATCAGCCCCAGCATTTT.

V is TRBV28 and J is TRBJ2-7; D possibly corresponds to TRBD1 (6 bases). The CDR3 runs 13 residues. Looked up from germline, CDR1 is MDHEN and CDR2 is SYDVKM. V gave up 7 bases and J gave up 7 bases, with 17 bases separating them. CDR3 DNA: TGTGCCAGCAAGGGACATTTAACGGGAGAGCAGTACTTC. Its translation: CASKGHLTGEQYF.

The rearrangement uses TRBV2 and TRBJ2-7, with 10 bases matching TRBD1. V lost 6 bases and J lost 4; bases outside the gene matches: 3. Germline assignment: CDR1 SNHLY and CDR2 FYNNEI. The CDR3 has 13 residues. CDR3 DNA: TGTGCCAGCAGACGGGACAGGGGATACGAGCAGTACTTC. It specifies CASRRDRGYEQYF.